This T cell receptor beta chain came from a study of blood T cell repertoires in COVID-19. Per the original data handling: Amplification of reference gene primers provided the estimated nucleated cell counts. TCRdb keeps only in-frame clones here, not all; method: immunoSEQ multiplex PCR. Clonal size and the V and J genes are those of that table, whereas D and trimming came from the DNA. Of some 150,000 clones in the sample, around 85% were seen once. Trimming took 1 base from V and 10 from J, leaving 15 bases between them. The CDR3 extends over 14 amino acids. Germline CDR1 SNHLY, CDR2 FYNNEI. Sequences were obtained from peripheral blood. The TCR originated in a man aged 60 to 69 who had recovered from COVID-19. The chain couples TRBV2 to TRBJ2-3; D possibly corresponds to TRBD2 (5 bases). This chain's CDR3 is CASSEVGRGYAQYF. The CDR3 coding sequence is TGTGCCAGCAGTGAAGTGGGGAGAGGGTATGCGCAGTATTTT.